Included here is one TCR beta chain sequence, with context. The antigen remains undetermined. The data derive from a study of T-cell memory formation after mild COVID-19. The wider study: TCR clustering was largely donor specific. Findings and caveats of the study: The main location of contracting CD4+ clones was CM and EM, and that of contracting CD8+ clones was EMRA. Cross-reactive memory seemingly joined, as some responding clones were found in pre-infection memory. CD4/CD8 balance held among clones contracting day 15 to 85, and later expanders leaned CD4+.

The V end was cut by 3 bases, the J end by 10 bases, with 15 bases between. The CDR3 covers 14 residues. The V gene's germline CDR1 is KGHDR and CDR2 SFDVKD. TCRdb ran MiXCR on the 5' RACE reads and lists one entry per CDR3 protein. The sample consists of 300,000 to 350,000 distinct CDR3 sequences, about 13% of them appearing once. Material: PBMCs or a T cell subset sorted from them (not recorded which). The TCR was taken from a man aged 18 to 30 who had mild COVID-19 (a few samples of this study predate the infection). Cell type and time point are not known. The rearrangement links TRBV24-1 to TRBJ2-1, with D possibly being TRBD2 (5 bases). This CDR3 reads CATSDPRRQREQFF. The CDR3 DNA sequence: TGTGCCACCAGTGATCCCCGGAGGCAGAGGGAGCAGTTCTTC.